The 13 T cell receptor beta chains given below trace back to one sample, sequenced in a study of T cell changes during pregnancy in multiple sclerosis. Libraries were prepared by immunoSEQ multiplex PCR; TCRdb keeps only in-frame clonotypes and omits some of them. The sample records some 29,000 clones, 87% being singletons. Sequenced material: CD8+ T cells from peripheral blood mononuclear cells, taken before pregnancy. These receptors were obtained from a female donor with multiple sclerosis, enrolled in a pregnancy study.

The chain has TRBV2 and TRBJ2-6; tentatively, D is TRBD2 (5 bases). Trimming took 7 bases from V and 0 from J, leaving 13 bases between them. The CDR3 consists of 16 residues. The V gene's germline CDR1 is SNHLY and CDR2 FYNNEI. CDR3 amino acids: CASNAMGSSGANVLTF. CDR3 coding DNA: TGTGCCAGCAACGCAATGGGGAGCTCTGGGGCCAACGTCCTGACTTTC.

Here the CDR3 reads CASSQEGWEGYNGYTF. The CDR3 bases are TGCGCCAGCAGCCAAGAAGGTTGGGAGGGTTATAATGGCTACACCTTC. The chain has TRBV4-3 and TRBJ1-2; no reliable D call. Germline CDR1 and CDR2: LGHNA and YSLEER. V was clipped by 0 bases and J by 6 bases, with 17 bases between them. The CDR3 has 16 residues.

The gene calls are TRBV14 and TRBJ2-7; D gene uncertain. In germline, CDR1 is SGHDN, CDR2 FVKESK. The CDR3 sequence is 13 residues long. V shed 2 bases and J shed 0 bases, with 5 bases lying between them. The CDR3 DNA is TGTGCCAGCAGCCAATCTTCCTCCTACGAGCAGTACTTC. Its translation: CASSQSSSYEQYF.

This clone came up a few times. The rearrangement uses TRBV27 and TRBJ1-2; TRBD1 matches 11 bases. This CDR3 contains 13 residues. The germline V gene encodes CDR1 MNHEY and CDR2 SMNVEV (reference sequence). V lost 9 bases, J lost 3 bases, and 3 bases stayed unmatched. Written as DNA, the CDR3 is TGTGCCAGTTCGGGACAGGGGGACTATGGCTACACCTTC. Translated, it gives CASSGQGDYGYTF.

The chain has TRBV15 and TRBJ2-1; 10 positions match TRBD1. Germline loops: CDR1 LNHNV, CDR2 YYDKDF (reference sequence). Trimming removed 3 bases from V and 6 bases from J; junction bases left unmatched: 2. CDR3 size: 14 residues. The CDR3 protein is CATSRDRGGNEQFF. The DNA for the CDR3 is TGTGCCACCAGCAGGGACAGGGGGGGCAATGAGCAGTTCTTC.

The V gene is TRBV19, the J gene TRBJ2-1; 12 bases are a match to TRBD1. The germline V gene encodes CDR1 LNHDA and CDR2 SQIVND (reference sequence). V trimming: 6 bases; J trimming: 7 bases; junction bases outside the gene matches: 13. The CDR3 loop spans 17 amino acids. CDR3 nucleotide sequence: TGTGCCAGTAGCCTATGGGGTCGGGACAGGGGGCAGAATGAGCAGTTCTTC. As protein: CASSLWGRDRGQNEQFF.

This chain uses TRBV9 with TRBJ2-3, with 14 bases matching TRBD2. In germline, CDR1 is SGDLS, CDR2 YYNGEE. CDR3 length: 17 residues. The junction had 7 bases not matched to a gene; V was cut back by 3 bases and J by 4 bases. CDR3 nucleotides: TGTGCCAGCAGCGAGGGAGGGGGACTAGCGGGAGCAGATACGCAGTATTTT. It encodes CASSEGGGLAGADTQYF.

The gene calls are TRBV29-1 and TRBJ2-7; no definite D call. The germline CDR1 and CDR2 sequences are SQVTM and ANQGSEA. Trimming shortened V by 5 bases and J by 1 base, and 6 bases separated the two germline ends. CDR3 length: 11 amino acids. The CDR3, as DNA: TGCAGCGTTCTTTCTTCCTACGAGCAGTACTTC. It specifies CSVLSSYEQYF.

The chain carries TRBV10-1 and TRBJ2-7, with 9 bases identical to TRBD1. J lost 3 bases, V lost 3 bases, and 9 bases had no gene match. The CDR3 sequence is 16 residues long. Germline V gene lookup returns CDR1 WNHNN and CDR2 SYGVQD (reference sequence). The CDR3 sequence: CASSDFEGQGSYEQYF. The CDR3 coding sequence is TGCGCCAGCAGTGATTTTGAGGGACAGGGAAGCTACGAGCAGTACTTC.

This rearrangement joins TRBV6-5 to TRBJ1-1, with 7 bases aligning to TRBD1. Per the germline V gene, CDR1 is MNHEY and CDR2 is SVGAGI. Germline trimming cut 6 bases from V and 1 base from J; bases unmatched to any gene: 5. The CDR3 covers 14 residues. CDR3 sequence reads: CASSLDRANTEAFF. The CDR3 coding sequence is TGTGCCAGCAGCCTCGACAGGGCGAACACTGAAGCTTTCTTT.

In this sample, this clone turned up once. This sequence joins TRBV7-9 and TRBJ1-2; 9 bases match TRBD1. Trimming removed 2 bases from V and 7 bases from J; junction bases left unmatched: 14. Germline CDR1 is SEHNR and CDR2 is FQNEAQ (reference sequence). The CDR3 spans 17 residues. The CDR3 loop reads CASSLFFGTGFRRGYTF. The CDR3 nucleotides are TGTGCCAGCAGCTTATTCTTTGGGACAGGGTTTCGTCGTGGCTACACCTTC.

This chain joins TRBV19 and TRBJ2-2; D is ambiguous. This CDR3 contains 15 residues. Trimming took 3 bases from V and 0 from J, leaving 8 bases between them. The germline V gene encodes CDR1 LNHDA and CDR2 SQIVND (reference sequence). The CDR3 spells CASSIWPSNTGELFF. CDR3 bases: TGTGCCAGTAGTATCTGGCCTTCGAACACCGGGGAGCTGTTTTTT.

V gene TRBV19 combines with J gene TRBJ2-5; D not resolved. The germline V gene has CDR1 LNHDA and CDR2 SQIVND (reference sequence). Trimming stripped 5 bases from V and 1 base from J, with 11 bases between. There are 14 residues in the CDR3. The CDR3 loop reads CASSARQLQETQYF. The CDR3 DNA reads TGTGCCAGTAGTGCTCGACAACTCCAAGAGACCCAGTACTTC.